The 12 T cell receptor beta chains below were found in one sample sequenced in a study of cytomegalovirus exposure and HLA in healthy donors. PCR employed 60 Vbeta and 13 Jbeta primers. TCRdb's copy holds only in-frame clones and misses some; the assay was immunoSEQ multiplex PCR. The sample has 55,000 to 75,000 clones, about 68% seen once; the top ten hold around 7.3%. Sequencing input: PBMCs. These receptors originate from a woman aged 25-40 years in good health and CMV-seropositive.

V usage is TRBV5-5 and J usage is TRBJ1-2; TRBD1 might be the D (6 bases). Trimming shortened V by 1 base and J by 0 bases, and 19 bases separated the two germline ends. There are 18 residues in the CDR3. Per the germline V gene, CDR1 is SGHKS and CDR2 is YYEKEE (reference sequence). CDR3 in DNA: TGTGCCAGCAGCTTGTCCTTAGCCGGGACACCTTCTAACTATGGCTACACCTTC. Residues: CASSLSLAGTPSNYGYTF.

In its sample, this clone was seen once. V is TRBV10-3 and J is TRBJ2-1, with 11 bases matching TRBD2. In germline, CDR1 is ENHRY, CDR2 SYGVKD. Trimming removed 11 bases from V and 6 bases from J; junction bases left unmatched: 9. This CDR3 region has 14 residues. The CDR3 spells CAARTSGLRNEQFF. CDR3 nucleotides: TGTGCCGCCCGGACTAGCGGGTTACGCAATGAGCAGTTCTTC.

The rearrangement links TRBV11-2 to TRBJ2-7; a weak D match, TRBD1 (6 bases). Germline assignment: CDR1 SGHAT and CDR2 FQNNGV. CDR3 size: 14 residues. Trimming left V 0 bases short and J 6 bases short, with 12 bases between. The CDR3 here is CASSLEGGSVEQYF. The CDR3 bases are TGTGCCAGCAGCTTAGAAGGGGGATCCGTCGAGCAGTACTTC.

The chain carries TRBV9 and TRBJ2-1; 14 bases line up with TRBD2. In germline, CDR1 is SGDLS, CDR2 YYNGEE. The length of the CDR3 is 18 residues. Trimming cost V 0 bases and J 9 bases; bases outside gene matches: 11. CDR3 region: CASSVVGRLAGGSFEQFF. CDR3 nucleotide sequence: TGTGCCAGCAGCGTAGTTGGAAGACTAGCGGGAGGGTCGTTTGAGCAGTTCTTC.

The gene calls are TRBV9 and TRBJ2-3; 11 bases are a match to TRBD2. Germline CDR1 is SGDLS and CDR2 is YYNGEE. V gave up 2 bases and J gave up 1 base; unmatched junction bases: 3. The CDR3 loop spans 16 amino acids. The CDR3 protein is CASSVGLAVGTDTQYF. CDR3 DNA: TGTGCCAGCAGCGTGGGACTAGCGGTTGGCACAGATACGCAGTATTTT.

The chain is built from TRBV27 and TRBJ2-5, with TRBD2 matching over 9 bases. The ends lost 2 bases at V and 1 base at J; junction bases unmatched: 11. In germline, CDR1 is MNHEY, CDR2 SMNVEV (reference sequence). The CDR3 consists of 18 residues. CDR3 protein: CASSLVFAGLASQETQYF. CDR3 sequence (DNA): TGTGCCAGCAGTTTAGTCTTCGCGGGACTAGCCTCCCAAGAGACCCAGTACTTC.

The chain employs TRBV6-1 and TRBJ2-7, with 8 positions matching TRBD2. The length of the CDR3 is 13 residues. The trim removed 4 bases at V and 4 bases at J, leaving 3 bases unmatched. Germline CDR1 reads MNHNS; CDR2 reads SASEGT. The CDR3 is CASSVGREYEQYF. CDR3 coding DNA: TGTGCCAGCAGTGTCGGGAGGGAGTACGAGCAGTACTTC.

CDR3 protein: CAWRFNPDRGYEQYF. DNA of the CDR3: TGTGCCTGGAGGTTCAATCCGGACAGGGGCTACGAGCAGTACTTC. This chain links TRBV30 with TRBJ2-7, with 9 bases that match TRBD1. V trimming: 3 bases; J trimming: 3 bases; junction bases outside the gene matches: 9. The CDR3 runs to 15 residues. Germline CDR1 is GTSNPN and CDR2 is SVGIG (reference sequence).

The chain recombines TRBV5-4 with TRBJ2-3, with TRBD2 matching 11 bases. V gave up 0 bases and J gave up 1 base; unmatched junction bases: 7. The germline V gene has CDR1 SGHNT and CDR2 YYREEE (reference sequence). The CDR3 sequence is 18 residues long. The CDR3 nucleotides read TGTGCCAGCAGCTTGGATAAGGGGACTAGCGGACGCACAGATACGCAGTATTTT. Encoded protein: CASSLDKGTSGRTDTQYF.

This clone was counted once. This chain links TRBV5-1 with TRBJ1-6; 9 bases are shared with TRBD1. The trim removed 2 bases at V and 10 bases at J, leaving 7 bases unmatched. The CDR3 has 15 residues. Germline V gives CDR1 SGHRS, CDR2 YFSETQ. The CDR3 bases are TGCGCCAGCAGCTTAGGGACAGGGAGCGGATCACCCCTCCACTTT. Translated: CASSLGTGSGSPLHF.

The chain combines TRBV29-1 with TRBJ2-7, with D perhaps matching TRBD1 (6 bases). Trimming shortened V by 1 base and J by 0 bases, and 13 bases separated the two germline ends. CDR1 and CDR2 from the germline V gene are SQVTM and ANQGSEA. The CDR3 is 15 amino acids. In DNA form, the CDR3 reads TGCAGCGTTGAAGGGGGGCAGGGTTCCTCCTACGAGCAGTACTTC. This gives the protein CSVEGGQGSSYEQYF.

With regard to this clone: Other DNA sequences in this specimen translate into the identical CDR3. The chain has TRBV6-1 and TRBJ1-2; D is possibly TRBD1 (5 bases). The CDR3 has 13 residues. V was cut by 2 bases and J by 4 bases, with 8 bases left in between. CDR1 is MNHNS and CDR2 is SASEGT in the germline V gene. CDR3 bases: TGTGCCAGCAGTGAACGGGGGGGCTATGGCTACACCTTC. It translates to CASSERGGYGYTF.